The entry below describes one T cell receptor (beta chain). Its specificity is unknown. V lost 5 bases and J lost 6; bases outside the gene matches: 11. The CDR3 consists of 16 residues. Germline CDR1 SEHNR, CDR2 FQNEAQ (reference sequence). This specimen belongs to a study of T cell repertoires in cytomegalovirus infection. MiXCR, run by TCRdb on the reads, gives a single entry per CDR3 protein. Of about 890,000 distinct CDR3 sequences listed, approximately 32% are singletons. This TCR was recovered from a human donor in good health (CMV status not recorded). Some clones in this sample may be carry-over from other donors' samples. This chain connects TRBV7-9 to TRBJ2-2, with 8 bases aligning to TRBD2. This specimen was cultured CD8+ T cells from PBMCs, taken from culture after CMV antigen stimulation. The CDR3 spells CASSPRRGGLAGELFF. The CDR3 DNA reads TGTGCCAGCAGCCCCCGCCGCGGGGGGCTGGCCGGGGAGCTGTTTTTT.